This T cell receptor (beta chain) was sequenced during a study of shared clonotypes between healthy human individuals. Study-wide findings and caveats: Lower generation probabilities were found for non-shared clonotypes than for those shared by all four donors. Having only a few donors restricted how much genetic and exposure-history diversity was captured.

The authors loaded roughly 180 ng DNA, about 30,000 T cell genomes, into sorted-subset replicate PCRs. Data came from immunoSEQ multiplex PCR; TCRdb stores just in-frame clones and leaves some out. In the table there are about 1 million clones, 70% to 80% of which are singletons. With respect to this clone: Its cognate antigen is unknown.

Germline V gene data show CDR1 as MGHDK and CDR2 as SYGVNS. The CDR3 spans 16 residues. V dropped 3 bases and J dropped 7; count of bases not matched to a gene: 7. The clonotype originates from a man between 18 and 35 years old in good health. Sequencing was done on a sample of memory CD4+ T cells sorted from blood. Subset meaning: CD45RA-negative fraction. This chain uses TRBV25-1 with TRBJ1-6, with 9 bases fitting TRBD1. The CDR3 bases are TGTGCCAGCAGTGACCCGAGGACAGGGGCCAATTCACCCCTCCACTTT. Its protein is CASSDPRTGANSPLHF. Full variable domain (outside the CDR3, taken from reference TRBV25-1 and TRBJ1-6): EADIYQTPRYLVIGTGKKITLECSQTMGHDKMYWYQQDPGMELHLIHYSYGVNSTEKGDLSSESTVSRIRTEHFPLTLESARPSHTSQYLCASSDPRTGANSPLHFGNGTRLTVT.